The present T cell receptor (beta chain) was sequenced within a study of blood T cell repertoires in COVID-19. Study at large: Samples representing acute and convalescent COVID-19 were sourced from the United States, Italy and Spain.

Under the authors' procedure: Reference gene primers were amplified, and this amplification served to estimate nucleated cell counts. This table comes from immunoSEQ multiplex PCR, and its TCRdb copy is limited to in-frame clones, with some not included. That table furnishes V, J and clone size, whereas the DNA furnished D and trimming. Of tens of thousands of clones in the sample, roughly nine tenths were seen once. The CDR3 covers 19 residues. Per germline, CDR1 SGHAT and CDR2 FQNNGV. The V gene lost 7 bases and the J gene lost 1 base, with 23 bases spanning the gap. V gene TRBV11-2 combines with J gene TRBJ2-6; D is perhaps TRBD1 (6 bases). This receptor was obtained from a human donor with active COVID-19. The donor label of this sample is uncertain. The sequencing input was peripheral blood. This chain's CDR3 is CASTWFLWTVTSGANVLTF. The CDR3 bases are TGTGCCAGCACCTGGTTTTTGTGGACAGTGACATCTGGGGCCAACGTCCTGACTTTC.